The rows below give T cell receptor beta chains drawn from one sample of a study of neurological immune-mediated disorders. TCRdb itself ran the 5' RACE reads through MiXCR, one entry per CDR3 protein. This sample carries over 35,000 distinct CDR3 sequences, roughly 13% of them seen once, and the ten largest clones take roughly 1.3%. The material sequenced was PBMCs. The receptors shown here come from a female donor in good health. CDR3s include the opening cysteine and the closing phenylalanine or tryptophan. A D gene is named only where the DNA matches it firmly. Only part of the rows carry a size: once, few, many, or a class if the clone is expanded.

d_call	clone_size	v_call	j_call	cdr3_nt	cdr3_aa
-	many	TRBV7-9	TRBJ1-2	TGTGCCAGCAGCACAACCGTTGGCTACACCTTC	CASSTTVGYTF
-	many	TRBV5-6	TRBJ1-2	TGTGCCAGCAGCCTTGGTAGCAGGCGACAGACTGGGGGCTACACCTTC	CASSLGSRRQTGGYTF
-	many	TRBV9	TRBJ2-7	TGTGCCAGCAGCGTAGGGGCGGGACGAACCTACGAGCAGTACTTC	CASSVGAGRTYEQYF
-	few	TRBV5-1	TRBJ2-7	TGCGCCAGCAGCTTGGACCCAGGGGTTAACGAGCAGTACTTC	CASSLDPGVNEQYF
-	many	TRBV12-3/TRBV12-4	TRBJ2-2	TGTGCCAGTGGTCGTGCGAACACCGGGGAGCTGTTTTTT	CASGRANTGELFF
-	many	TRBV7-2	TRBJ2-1	TGTGCCAGCAGCCCCCTCGGAGACTCCTACAATGAGCAGTTCTTC	CASSPLGDSYNEQFF
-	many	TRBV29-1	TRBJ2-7	TGCAGCGTTGCAGGGTTCCCCTCCTACGAGCAGTACTTC	CSVAGFPSYEQYF
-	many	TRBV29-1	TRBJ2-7	TGCAGCGTTGAGGCCAGGAATCCCTACGAGCAGTACTTC	CSVEARNPYEQYF
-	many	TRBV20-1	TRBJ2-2	TGCAGTGCTAGAGGGGCAGAGGCGATAGCGGCGAACACCGGGGAGCTGTTTTTT	CSARGAEAIAANTGELFF
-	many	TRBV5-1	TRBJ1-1	TGCGCCAGCAGCTTAATCCCAGGGGACACTGAAGCTTTCTTT	CASSLIPGDTEAFF
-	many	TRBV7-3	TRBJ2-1	TGTGCCAGCAGCCCTCAGGGGCGCGGTAGGGATGAGCAGTTCTTC	CASSPQGRGRDEQFF
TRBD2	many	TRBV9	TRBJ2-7	TGTGCCAGCAGCGTAGAAGGTAGCGGGAGTTCCTACGAGCAGTACTTC	CASSVEGSGSSYEQYF
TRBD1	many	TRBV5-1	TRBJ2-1	TGCGCCAGCAGCTTGGAAGCGTACAGGGGAAACCCCGGTACCGAGTTCTTC	CASSLEAYRGNPGTEFF
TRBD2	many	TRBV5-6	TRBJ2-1	TGTGCCAGCAGCTCCCCGGGACTAGCGGACTACAATGAGCAGTTCTTC	CASSSPGLADYNEQFF
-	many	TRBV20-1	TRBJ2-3	TGCAGTGCTCCGGGGCAAAGGACAGATACGCAGTATTTT	CSAPGQRTDTQYF
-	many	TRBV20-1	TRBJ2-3	TGCAGTGCTAGAGTAACGGGGGGCACAGATACGCAGTATTTT	CSARVTGGTDTQYF
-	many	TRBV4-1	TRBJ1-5	TGCGCCAGCAGCCAAGGCCTAACAGGGAATCTCAATCAGCCCCAGCATTTT	CASSQGLTGNLNQPQHF
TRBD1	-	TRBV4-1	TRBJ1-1	TGCGCCAGCAGCCACCCCGGACAGGGTCTGGCTGAAGCTTTCTTT	CASSHPGQGLAEAFF
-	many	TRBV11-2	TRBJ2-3	TGTGCCAGCAGCATTCAAGAGAGCACAGATACGCAGTATTTT	CASSIQESTDTQYF
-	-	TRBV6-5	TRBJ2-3	TGTGCCAGCAAGGGGCCAAACACAGATACGCAGTATTTT	CASKGPNTDTQYF
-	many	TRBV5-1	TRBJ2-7	TGCGCCAGCAGCTTCGGGCAGCCCCAGGTCTACGAGCAGTACTTC	CASSFGQPQVYEQYF
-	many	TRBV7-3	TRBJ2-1	TGTGCCAGCAGCTTGAATGGGGCAAGGTCCAATGAGCAGTTCTTC	CASSLNGARSNEQFF
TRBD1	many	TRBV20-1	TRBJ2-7	TGCAGTGCTATTGATACAGGGGCGGAAGGGCAGTACTTC	CSAIDTGAEGQYF
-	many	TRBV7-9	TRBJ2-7	TGTGCCAGCAGCCTTCTGGGGGGTGACGAGCAGTACTTC	CASSLLGGDEQYF
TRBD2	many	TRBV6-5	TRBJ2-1	TGTGCCAGCAGTTCGCCCGGGACTAGCGGGGTGGGTGAGCAGTTCTTC	CASSSPGTSGVGEQFF
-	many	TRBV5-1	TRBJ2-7	TGCGCCAGCAGCTTGGCCCTACTAGGCCAGGGCGAGCAGTACTTC	CASSLALLGQGEQYF
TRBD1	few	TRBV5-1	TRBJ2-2	TGCGCCAGCAGCTTTGGGACAGTCACCGGGGAGCTGTTTTTT	CASSFGTVTGELFF
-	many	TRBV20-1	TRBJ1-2	TGCAGTGCTAGGGTATACGATGGCTACACCTTC	CSARVYDGYTF
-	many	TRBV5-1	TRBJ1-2	TGCGCCAGCAGCTTGTCTAAGGGCACCTTGAACTATGGCTACACCTTC	CASSLSKGTLNYGYTF
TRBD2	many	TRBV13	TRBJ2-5	TGTGCCAGCAGCTCAGGGACTAGCGGGGGGCCTCGACTTGTGGAGACCCAGTACTTC	CASSSGTSGGPRLVETQYF
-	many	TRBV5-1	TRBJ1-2	TGCGCCAGCAGCTTGCTACGGGGGAGCTATGGCTACACCTTC	CASSLLRGSYGYTF
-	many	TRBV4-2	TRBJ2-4	TGTGCCAGCAGCCAGGATGGAGTAGCCAAAAACATTCAGTACTTC	CASSQDGVAKNIQYF
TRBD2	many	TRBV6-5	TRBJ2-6	TGTGCCAGCAGTCCTAGACGGGGGGGAACCCGCTCTGGGGCCAACGTCCTGACTTTC	CASSPRRGGTRSGANVLTF
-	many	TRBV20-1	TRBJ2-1	TGCAGTGCCCCGACGCGTGCTAGCGAATCAGATGAGCAGTTCTTC	CSAPTRASESDEQFF
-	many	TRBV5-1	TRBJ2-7	TGCGCCAGCAGCTTGGCCGCGGCGGCGTCGCAGTACTTC	CASSLAAAASQYF
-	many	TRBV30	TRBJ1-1	TGTGCCTGGAGCGGTGAGGGAATGAACACTGAAGCTTTCTTT	CAWSGEGMNTEAFF
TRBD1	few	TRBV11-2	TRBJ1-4	TGTGCCAGCAGCTCCGGACAGGGTGGGGTAAAACTGTTTTTT	CASSSGQGGVKLFF
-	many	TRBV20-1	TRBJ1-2	TGCAGTGCTAGAGATCTAGACGCGGTATATGGCTACACCTTC	CSARDLDAVYGYTF
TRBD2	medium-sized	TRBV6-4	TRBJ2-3	TGTGCCAGCAGTGAAGTCGGGACTAGCGGCACAGATACGCAGTATTTT	CASSEVGTSGTDTQYF